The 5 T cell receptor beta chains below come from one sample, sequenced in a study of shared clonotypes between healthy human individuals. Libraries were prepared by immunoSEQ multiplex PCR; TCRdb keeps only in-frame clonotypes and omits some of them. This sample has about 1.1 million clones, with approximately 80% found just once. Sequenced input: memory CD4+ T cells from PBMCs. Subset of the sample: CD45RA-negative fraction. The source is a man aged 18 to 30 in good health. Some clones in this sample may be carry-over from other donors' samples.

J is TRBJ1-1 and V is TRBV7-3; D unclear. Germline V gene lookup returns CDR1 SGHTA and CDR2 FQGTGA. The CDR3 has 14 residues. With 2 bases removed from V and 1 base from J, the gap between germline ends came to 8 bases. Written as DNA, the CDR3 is TGTGCCAGCAGCTTATTCGCTGAGAACACTGAAGCTTTCTTT. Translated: CASSLFAENTEAFF.

The DNA of the CDR3 is TGTGCCAGCAGCGGATGGACTAGCGACGTCGGGGAGCTGTTTTTT. This gives the protein CASSGWTSDVGELFF. The chain employs TRBV7-2 and TRBJ2-2; 9 nucleotides align to TRBD2. The CDR3 is 15 residues long. V trimming: 5 bases; J trimming: 7 bases; junction bases outside the gene matches: 8. The germline V gene has CDR1 SGHTA and CDR2 FQGNSA.

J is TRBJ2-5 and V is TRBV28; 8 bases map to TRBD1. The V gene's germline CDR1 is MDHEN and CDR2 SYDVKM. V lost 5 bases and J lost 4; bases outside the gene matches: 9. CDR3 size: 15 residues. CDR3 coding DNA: TGTGCCAGCAGTCCCCCGGGCAGGGGGCGAGAGACCCAGTACTTC. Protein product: CASSPPGRGRETQYF.

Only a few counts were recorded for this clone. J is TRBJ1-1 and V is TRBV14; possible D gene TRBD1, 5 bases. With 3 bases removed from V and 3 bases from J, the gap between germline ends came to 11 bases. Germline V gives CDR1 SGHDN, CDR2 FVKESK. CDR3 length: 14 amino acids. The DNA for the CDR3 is TGTGCCAGCAGCCACGGGGGAGGAGACACTGAAGCTTTCTTT. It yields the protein CASSHGGGDTEAFF.

This CDR3 is CASRGADNEQFF. The CDR3 DNA follows: TGTGCCAGCAGGGGGGCGGACAATGAGCAGTTCTTC. V and J are TRBV11-3 and TRBJ2-1; a weak D match, TRBD1 (6 bases). Trimming took off 6 bases at V and 5 bases at J, with 8 bases between the two ends. The germline V gene encodes CDR1 SGHNT and CDR2 YENEEA. The CDR3 has 12 residues.